Each of the 15 T cell receptor beta chains below was sequenced from the same sample in a study of T cells after yellow fever vaccination. TCRdb independently ran MiXCR on the 5' RACE reads; one entry per CDR3 protein. The sample lists under 300,000 distinct CDR3 sequences; approximately 12% were seen once. Sequencing used CD4+ T cells sorted from PBMCs, obtained 45 days after the yellow fever booster vaccination. These receptors all come from a man aged 25-45 years who received the YFV17D yellow fever vaccine.

This clonotype has a handful of counts. The V and J genes are TRBV5-1 and TRBJ2-5; 10 bases match TRBD2. V lost 4 bases and J lost 2; bases outside the gene matches: 8. CDR3 length: 16 residues. Per the germline V gene, CDR1 is SGHRS and CDR2 is YFSETQ. CDR3 amino acids: CASSTGGLAAQETQYF. The CDR3 nucleotides read TGCGCCAGCAGCACCGGTGGACTAGCGGCACAAGAGACCCAGTACTTC. The variable domain in full, with the rest retrieved from reference TRBV5-1 and TRBJ2-5, is KAGVTQTPRYLIKTRGQQVTLSCSPISGHRSVSWYQQTPGQGLQFLFEYFSETQRNKGNFPGRFSGRQFSNSRSEMNVSTLELGDSALYLCASSTGGLAAQETQYFGPGTRLLVL.

The chain carries TRBV7-2 and TRBJ1-6; D gene uncertain. Germline CDR1 SGHTA, CDR2 FQGNSA. V dropped 3 bases and J dropped 7 bases, with 10 bases sitting between them. There are 14 residues in the CDR3. The CDR3 protein is CASSLLTLNSPLHF. The CDR3 coding sequence is TGTGCCAGCAGCTTGCTTACGCTGAATTCACCCCTCCACTTT.

This clonotype has only a few counts. This rearrangement joins TRBV20-1 to TRBJ2-7; D may be TRBD1 or TRBD2 (5 bases each). CDR3 size: 14 residues. The V gene's germline CDR1 is DFQATT and CDR2 SNEGSKA (reference sequence). Trimming took off 1 base at V and 5 bases at J, with 15 bases between the two ends. The CDR3 loop reads CSARAGPRGNEQYF. In DNA form, the CDR3 reads TGCAGTGCTAGAGCGGGGCCCCGGGGTAACGAGCAGTACTTC.

This clonotype was picked up a small number of times. The chain couples TRBV4-3 to TRBJ1-2, with D hard to call. The CDR3 extends over 13 amino acids. Germline CDR1 and CDR2: LGHNA and YSLEER. V lost 0 bases and J 7 bases, leaving 9 bases between the germline ends. The DNA for the CDR3 is TGCGCCAGCAGCCAAGAACGGGGAGGTGGCTACACCTTC. Protein product: CASSQERGGGYTF.

This clonotype was counted many times. V is TRBV4-3 and J is TRBJ2-7; 9 positions agree with TRBD2. V lost 4 bases, J lost 6 bases, and 4 bases stayed unmatched. The length of the CDR3 is 13 residues. Germline CDR1 is LGHNA and CDR2 is YSLEER. For the CDR3, the DNA is TGCGCCAGCAGCCTAGCGGGAGTATCCGAGCAGTACTTC. Its translation is CASSLAGVSEQYF.

The gene calls are TRBV7-2 and TRBJ1-5; TRBD1 matches at 8 bases. The CDR3 is 14 residues long. J gave up 4 bases and V 3 bases, and 2 bases lay outside the gene matches. Looked up from germline, CDR1 is SGHTA and CDR2 is FQGNSA. Here the CDR3 reads CASSLDRENQPQHF. The CDR3 region has the DNA TGTGCCAGCAGCTTGGACAGGGAAAATCAGCCCCAGCATTTT.

This chain uses TRBV12-3 or TRBV12-4 with TRBJ2-7, with TRBD2 as a possible D gene (5 bases). CDR3 length equals 16 residues. The V end lost 6 bases, the J end lost 4 bases, and 22 bases lay between the germline ends. The CDR3 reads CASSPRGRQRGYEQYF. The CDR3 bases are TGTGCCAGCAGCCCACGGGGTCGGCAGCGAGGATACGAGCAGTACTTC.

The chain combines TRBV5-1 with TRBJ1-5, with no clear D. Per germline, CDR1 SGHRS and CDR2 YFSETQ. Trimming shortened V by 1 base and J by 4 bases, and 9 bases separated the two germline ends. The CDR3 consists of 14 residues. The CDR3 here is CASSLSSGNQPQHF. The CDR3 bases are TGCGCCAGCAGCTTGAGCTCGGGTAATCAGCCCCAGCATTTT.

The rearrangement uses TRBV5-8 and TRBJ1-2, with 8 bases lining up with TRBD1. This CDR3 spans 14 amino acids. Germline CDR1 reads SGHTS; CDR2 reads YDEGEE. J was trimmed by 1 base and V by 4 bases; bases with no gene match: 3. The CDR3 nucleotides read TGTGCCAGCAGCGGGGGACAGGTTAACTATGGCTACACCTTC. It translates to CASSGGQVNYGYTF.

The V call is TRBV19, the J call TRBJ1-1, with TRBD1 matching over 9 bases. There are 15 residues in the CDR3. With V trimmed by 6 bases and J by 3 bases, 8 bases remained unmatched. Germline-derived CDR1 and CDR2 are LNHDA and SQIVND (reference sequence). The CDR3 sequence: CASSGQGRLYTEAFF. The CDR3 DNA sequence: TGTGCCAGTAGCGGACAGGGGAGGTTGTACACTGAAGCTTTCTTT.

The chain has TRBV5-1 and TRBJ2-7, with a tentative D call TRBD1 (6 bases). Germline V gene lookup returns CDR1 SGHRS and CDR2 YFSETQ. There are 13 residues in the CDR3. Trimming took 4 bases from V and 0 from J, leaving 8 bases between them. The CDR3 sequence: CASSNRASYEQYF. In DNA, the CDR3 is TGCGCCAGCAGCAACAGGGCCTCCTACGAGCAGTACTTC. The full variable domain, with the rest looked up from reference TRBV5-1 and TRBJ2-7, is KAGVTQTPRYLIKTRGQQVTLSCSPISGHRSVSWYQQTPGQGLQFLFEYFSETQRNKGNFPGRFSGRQFSNSRSEMNVSTLELGDSALYLCASSNRASYEQYFGPGTRLTVT.

This clonotype was found many times. J is TRBJ2-2 and V is TRBV5-1, with TRBD1 identical over 9 bases. Germline V gives CDR1 SGHRS, CDR2 YFSETQ. The CDR3 contains 14 residues. With 7 bases clipped from V and 2 bases from J, the junction kept 3 bases outside the gene matches. CDR3 protein: CASQGQGNTGELFF. The CDR3 coding sequence is TGCGCCAGCCAGGGACAGGGAAACACCGGGGAGCTGTTTTTT.

The chain is built from TRBV19 and TRBJ2-1; D is tentatively TRBD1 or TRBD2 (5 bases each). The germline V gene has CDR1 LNHDA and CDR2 SQIVND (reference sequence). The V and J ends lost 0 bases and 9 bases respectively, with 9 bases between them. The CDR3 length is 13 residues. CDR3 sequence (DNA): TGTGCCAGTAGTATAGAGAGGGGTACTGAGCAGTTCTTC. This translates into CASSIERGTEQFF.

DNA of the CDR3: TGTGCCAGCAGTTACCCCCCCGATTTAAACATTCAGTACTTC. Protein: CASSYPPDLNIQYF. This sequence joins TRBV6-5 and TRBJ2-4; unclear D gene. The germline V gene encodes CDR1 MNHEY and CDR2 SVGAGI. The germline V and J ends were trimmed by 2 bases and 6 bases, with 11 bases remaining between them. CDR3 length equals 14 residues.

The table lists this clonotype with a few counts. The gene calls are TRBV5-1 and TRBJ2-3; no definite D call. CDR3 size: 14 residues. The V gene's germline CDR1 is SGHRS and CDR2 YFSETQ. Deletions cut 3 bases from V and 0 bases from J, with 8 bases between. The DNA of the CDR3 is TGCGCCAGCAGCTGGCAGACTAGCACAGATACGCAGTATTTT. Translating it yields CASSWQTSTDTQYF.